The clone carrying this TCR beta chain showed up just a few times. Its antigen is unknown. In making TCR cDNA, 5'RACE template switching added a universal primer site and UMIs to it. In TCRdb, the 5' RACE reads were re-called with MiXCR into one record per CDR3 protein. This repertoire shows around 320,000 distinct CDR3 sequences, around 4.5% found once; its top ten account for just under 20%. The sample is drawn from a study of T cells after yellow fever vaccination. The study's findings and limits: Peaking faster, on day 5 versus 15, the secondary response was nonetheless weaker. Post-booster samples contained most primary-vaccination clones (about 96% CD4, about 85% CD8).

This TCR derives from a man between 18 and 35 years old who received the YFV17D yellow fever vaccine. This specimen was PBMCs, taken 15 days after the yellow fever booster vaccination.

CDR3 region: CSVTSGASYEQYV. In DNA, the CDR3 is TGCAGCGTTACTAGCGGGGCCTCCTACGAGCAGTACGTC. The rearrangement joins TRBV20-1 to TRBJ2-7, with 10 bases lining up with TRBD2. The CDR3 runs 13 residues. Germline V gene sequence: CDR1 DFQATT, CDR2 SNEGSKA (reference sequence).